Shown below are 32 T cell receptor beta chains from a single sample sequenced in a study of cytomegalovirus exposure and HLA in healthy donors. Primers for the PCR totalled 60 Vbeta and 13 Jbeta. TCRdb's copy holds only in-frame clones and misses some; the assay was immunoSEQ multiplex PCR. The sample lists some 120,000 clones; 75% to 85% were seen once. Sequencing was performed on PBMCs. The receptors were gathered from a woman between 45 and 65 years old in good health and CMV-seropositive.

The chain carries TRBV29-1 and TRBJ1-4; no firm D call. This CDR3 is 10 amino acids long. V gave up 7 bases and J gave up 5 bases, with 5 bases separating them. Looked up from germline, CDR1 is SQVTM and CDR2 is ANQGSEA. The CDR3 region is CSALNEKLFF. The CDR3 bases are TGCAGCGCTCTAAATGAAAAACTGTTTTTT.

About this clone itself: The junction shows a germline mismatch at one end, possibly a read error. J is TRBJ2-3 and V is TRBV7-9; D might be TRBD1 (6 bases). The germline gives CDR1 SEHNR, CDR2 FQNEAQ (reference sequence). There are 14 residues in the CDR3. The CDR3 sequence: CASSLGTLGDTQYF. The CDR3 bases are TGTGCCAGCAGTTTAGGGACACTCGGTGATACGCAGTATTTT.

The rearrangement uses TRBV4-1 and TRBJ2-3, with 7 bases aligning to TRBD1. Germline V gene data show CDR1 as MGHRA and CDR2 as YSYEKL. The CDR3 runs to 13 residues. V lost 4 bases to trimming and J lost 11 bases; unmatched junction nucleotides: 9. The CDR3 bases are TGCGCCAGCAGCCGTGAGGCCCAGGGGGAGCAGTATTTT. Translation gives CASSREAQGEQYF.

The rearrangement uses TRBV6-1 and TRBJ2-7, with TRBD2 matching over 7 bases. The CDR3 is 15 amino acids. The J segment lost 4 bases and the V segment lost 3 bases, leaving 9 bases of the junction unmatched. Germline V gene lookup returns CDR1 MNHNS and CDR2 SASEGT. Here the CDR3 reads CASSDRQRDRYEQYF. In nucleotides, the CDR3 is TGTGCCAGCAGTGACCGGCAGCGGGATCGTTACGAGCAGTACTTC.

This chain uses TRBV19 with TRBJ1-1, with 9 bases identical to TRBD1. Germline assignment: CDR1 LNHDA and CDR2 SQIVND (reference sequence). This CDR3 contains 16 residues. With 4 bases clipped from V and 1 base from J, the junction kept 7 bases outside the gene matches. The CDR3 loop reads CASSTGTGYTNTEAFF. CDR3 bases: TGTGCCAGTAGTACCGGGACAGGGTATACGAACACTGAAGCTTTCTTT.

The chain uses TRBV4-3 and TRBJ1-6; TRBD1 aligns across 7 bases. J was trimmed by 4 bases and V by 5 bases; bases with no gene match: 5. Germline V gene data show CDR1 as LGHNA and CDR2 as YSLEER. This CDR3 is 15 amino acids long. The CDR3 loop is CASSSEGQYNSPLHF. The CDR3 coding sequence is TGCGCCAGCAGCAGCGAGGGACAGTATAATTCACCCCTCCACTTT.

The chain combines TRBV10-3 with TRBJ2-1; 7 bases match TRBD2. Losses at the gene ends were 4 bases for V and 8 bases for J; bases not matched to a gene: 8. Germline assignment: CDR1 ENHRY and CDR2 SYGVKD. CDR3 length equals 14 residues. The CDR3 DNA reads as TGTGCCATCAGTGCGGGACTACCTTACGATGAGCAGTTCTTC. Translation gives CAISAGLPYDEQFF.

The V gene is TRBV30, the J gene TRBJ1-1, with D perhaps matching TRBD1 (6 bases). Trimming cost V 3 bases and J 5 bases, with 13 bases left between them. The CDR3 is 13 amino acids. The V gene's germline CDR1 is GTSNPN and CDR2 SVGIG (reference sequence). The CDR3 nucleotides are TGTGCCTGGAGATGGGGGCGCACGACTGAAGCTTTCTTT. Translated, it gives CAWRWGRTTEAFF.

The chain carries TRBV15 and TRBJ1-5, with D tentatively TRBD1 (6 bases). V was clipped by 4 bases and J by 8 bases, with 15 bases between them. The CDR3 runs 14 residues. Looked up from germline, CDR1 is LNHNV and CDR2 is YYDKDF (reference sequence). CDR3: CATSMGGGLKPQHF. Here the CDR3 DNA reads TGTGCCACCAGCATGGGCGGGGGGCTGAAGCCCCAGCATTTT.

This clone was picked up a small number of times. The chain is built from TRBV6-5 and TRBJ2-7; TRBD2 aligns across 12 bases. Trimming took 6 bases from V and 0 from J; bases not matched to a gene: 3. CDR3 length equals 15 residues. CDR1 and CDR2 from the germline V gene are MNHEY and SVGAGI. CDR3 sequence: CASRLLAGGSYEQYF. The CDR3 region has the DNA TGTGCCAGCAGACTACTAGCGGGGGGCTCCTACGAGCAGTACTTC.

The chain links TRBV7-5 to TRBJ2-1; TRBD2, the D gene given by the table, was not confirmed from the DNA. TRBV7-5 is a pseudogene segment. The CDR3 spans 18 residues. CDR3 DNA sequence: TGTGCCAGAAGCTACCCCGACACCCTAGCGGTTTTCTACAATGAGCAGTTCTTC. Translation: CARSYPDTLAVFYNEQFF.

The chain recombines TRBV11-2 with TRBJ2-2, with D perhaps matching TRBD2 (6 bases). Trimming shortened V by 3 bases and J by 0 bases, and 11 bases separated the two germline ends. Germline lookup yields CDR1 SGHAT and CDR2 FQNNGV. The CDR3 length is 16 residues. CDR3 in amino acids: CASSFGGLANTGELFF. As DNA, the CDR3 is TGTGCCAGCAGCTTCGGAGGGCTTGCGAACACCGGGGAGCTGTTTTTT.

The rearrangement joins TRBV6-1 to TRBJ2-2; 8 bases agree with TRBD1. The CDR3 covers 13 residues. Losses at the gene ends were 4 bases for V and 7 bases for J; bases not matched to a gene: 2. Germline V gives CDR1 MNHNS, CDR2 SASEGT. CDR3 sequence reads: CASSGTGLGELFF. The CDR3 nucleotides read TGTGCCAGCAGTGGGACAGGGCTCGGGGAGCTGTTTTTT.

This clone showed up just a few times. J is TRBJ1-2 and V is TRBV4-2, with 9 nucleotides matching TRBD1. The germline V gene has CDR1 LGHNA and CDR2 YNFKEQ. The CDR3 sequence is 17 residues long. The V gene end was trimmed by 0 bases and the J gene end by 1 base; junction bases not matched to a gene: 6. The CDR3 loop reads CASSQDGGTGNNYGYTF. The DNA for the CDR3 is TGTGCCAGCAGCCAAGATGGCGGGACAGGGAATAACTATGGCTACACCTTC.

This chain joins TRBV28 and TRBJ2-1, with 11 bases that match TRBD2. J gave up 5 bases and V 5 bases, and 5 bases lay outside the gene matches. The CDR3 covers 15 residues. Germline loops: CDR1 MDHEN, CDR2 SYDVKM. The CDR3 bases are TGTGCCAGCAGTCGCCGACTAGCGGGGAACAATGAGCAGTTCTTC. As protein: CASSRRLAGNNEQFF. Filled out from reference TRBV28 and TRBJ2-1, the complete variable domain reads DVKVTQSSRYLVKRTGEKVFLECVQDMDHENMFWYRQDPGLGLRLIYFSYDVKMKEKGDIPEGYSVSREKKERFSLILESASTNQTSMYLCASSRRLAGNNEQFFGPGTRLTVL.

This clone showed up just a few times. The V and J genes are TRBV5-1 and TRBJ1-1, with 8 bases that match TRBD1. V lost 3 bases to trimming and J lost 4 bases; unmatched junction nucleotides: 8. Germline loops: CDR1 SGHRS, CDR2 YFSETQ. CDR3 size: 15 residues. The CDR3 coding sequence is TGCGCCAGCAGCTGGAGTGGACAGGGAGCCACTGAAGCTTTCTTT. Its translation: CASSWSGQGATEAFF.

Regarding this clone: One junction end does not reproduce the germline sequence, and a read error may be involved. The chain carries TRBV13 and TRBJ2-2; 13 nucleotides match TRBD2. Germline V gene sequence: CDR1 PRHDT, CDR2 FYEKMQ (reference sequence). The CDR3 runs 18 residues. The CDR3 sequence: CASSLGLAGALNTGELFF. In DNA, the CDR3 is TGTGCCAGCAGCCTAGGACTAGCGGGGGCCCTGAACACCGGGGAGCTGTTTTTT.

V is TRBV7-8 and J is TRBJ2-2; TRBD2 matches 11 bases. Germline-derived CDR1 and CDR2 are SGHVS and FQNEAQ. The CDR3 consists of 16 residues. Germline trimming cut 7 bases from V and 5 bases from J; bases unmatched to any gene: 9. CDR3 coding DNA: TGTGCCAGCACCACACTAGCGGGGGCCCCTACCGGGGAGCTGTTTTTT. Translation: CASTTLAGAPTGELFF. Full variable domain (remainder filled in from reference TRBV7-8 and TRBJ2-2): GAGVSQSPRYKVAKRGQDVALRCDPISGHVSLFWYQQALGQGPEFLTYFQNEAQLDKSGLPSDRFFAERPEGSVSTLKIQRTQQEDSAVYLCASTTLAGAPTGELFFGEGSRLTVL.

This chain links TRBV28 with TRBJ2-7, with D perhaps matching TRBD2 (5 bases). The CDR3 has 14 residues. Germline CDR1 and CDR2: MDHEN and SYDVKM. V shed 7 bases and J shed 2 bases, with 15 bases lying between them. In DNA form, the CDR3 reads TGTGCCAGCAAACCCCTCGGACTGCCCTACGAGCAGTACTTC. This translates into CASKPLGLPYEQYF.

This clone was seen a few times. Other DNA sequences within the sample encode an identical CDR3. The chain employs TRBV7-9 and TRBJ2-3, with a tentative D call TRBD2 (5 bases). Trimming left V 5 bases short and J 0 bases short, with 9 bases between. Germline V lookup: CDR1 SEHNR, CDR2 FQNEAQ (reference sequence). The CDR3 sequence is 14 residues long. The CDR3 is CASSPRGSTDTQYF. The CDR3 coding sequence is TGTGCCAGCAGCCCTCGGGGTAGCACAGATACGCAGTATTTT.

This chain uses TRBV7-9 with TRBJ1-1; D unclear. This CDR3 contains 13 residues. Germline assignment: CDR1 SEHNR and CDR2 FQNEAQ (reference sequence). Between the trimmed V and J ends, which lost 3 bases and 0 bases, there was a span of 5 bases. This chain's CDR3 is CASSLGMNTEAFF. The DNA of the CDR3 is TGTGCCAGCAGCTTGGGCATGAACACTGAAGCTTTCTTT.

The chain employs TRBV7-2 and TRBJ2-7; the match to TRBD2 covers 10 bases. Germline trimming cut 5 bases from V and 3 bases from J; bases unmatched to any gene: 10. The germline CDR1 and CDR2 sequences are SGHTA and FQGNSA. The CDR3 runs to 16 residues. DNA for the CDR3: TGTGCCAGCAGCCGCCAACTAGCGGGGTACCTCTACGAGCAGTACTTC. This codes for CASSRQLAGYLYEQYF.

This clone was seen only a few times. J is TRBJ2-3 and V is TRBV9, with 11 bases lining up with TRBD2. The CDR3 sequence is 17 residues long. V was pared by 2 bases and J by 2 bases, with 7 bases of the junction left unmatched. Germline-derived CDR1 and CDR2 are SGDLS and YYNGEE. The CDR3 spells CASSVTTSGGNTDTQYF. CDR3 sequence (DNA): TGTGCCAGCAGCGTTACAACTAGCGGGGGAAACACAGATACGCAGTATTTT.

CDR3 protein: CASSLTLRLAGTGELFF. In DNA, the CDR3 is TGTGCCAGTAGTCTAACCCTCCGACTAGCGGGCACCGGGGAGCTGTTTTTT. The chain carries TRBV19 and TRBJ2-2; 10 bases are a match to TRBD2. J gave up 4 bases and V 5 bases, and 10 bases lay outside the gene matches. This CDR3 has 17 residues. Germline V CDR1 and CDR2: LNHDA, SQIVND (reference sequence).

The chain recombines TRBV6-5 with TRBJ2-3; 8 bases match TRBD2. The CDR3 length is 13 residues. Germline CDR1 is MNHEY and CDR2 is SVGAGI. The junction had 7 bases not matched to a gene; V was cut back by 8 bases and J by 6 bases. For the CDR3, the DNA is TGTGCCAGCCGGACTAGCCTTGCGGATACGCAGTATTTT. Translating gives CASRTSLADTQYF.

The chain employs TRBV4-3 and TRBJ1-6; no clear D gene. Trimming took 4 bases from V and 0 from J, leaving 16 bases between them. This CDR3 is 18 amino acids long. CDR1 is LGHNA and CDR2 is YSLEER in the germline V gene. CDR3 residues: CASSLQTGKSSYNSPLHF. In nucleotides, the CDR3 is TGCGCCAGCAGCCTACAGACCGGTAAAAGCTCCTATAATTCACCCCTCCACTTT.

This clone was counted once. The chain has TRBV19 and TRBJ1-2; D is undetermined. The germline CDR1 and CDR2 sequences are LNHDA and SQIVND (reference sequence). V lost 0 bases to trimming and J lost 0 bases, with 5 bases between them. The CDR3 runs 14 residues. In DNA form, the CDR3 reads TGTGCCAGTAGTATAGATCAGACTAACTATGGCTACACCTTC. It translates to CASSIDQTNYGYTF.

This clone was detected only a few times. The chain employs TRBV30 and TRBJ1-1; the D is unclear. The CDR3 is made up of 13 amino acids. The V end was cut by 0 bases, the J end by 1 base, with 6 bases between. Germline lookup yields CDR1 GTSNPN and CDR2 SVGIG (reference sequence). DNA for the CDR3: TGTGCCTGGAGTGTAGCAGGGAACACTGAAGCTTTCTTT. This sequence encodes CAWSVAGNTEAFF.

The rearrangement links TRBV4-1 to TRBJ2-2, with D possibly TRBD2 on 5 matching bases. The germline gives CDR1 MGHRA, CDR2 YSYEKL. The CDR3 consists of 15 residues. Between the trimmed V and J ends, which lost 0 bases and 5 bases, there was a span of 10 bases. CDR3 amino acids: CASSQERGITGELFF. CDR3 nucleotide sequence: TGCGCCAGCAGCCAAGAGCGAGGGATAACCGGGGAGCTGTTTTTT.

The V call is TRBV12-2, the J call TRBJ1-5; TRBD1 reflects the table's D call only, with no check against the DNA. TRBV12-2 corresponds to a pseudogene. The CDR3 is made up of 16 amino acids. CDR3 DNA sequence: TGTGCAAGTCGCCGGGAACAGGGGGAAGGCAATCAGCCCCAGCATTTT. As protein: CASRREQGEGNQPQHF.

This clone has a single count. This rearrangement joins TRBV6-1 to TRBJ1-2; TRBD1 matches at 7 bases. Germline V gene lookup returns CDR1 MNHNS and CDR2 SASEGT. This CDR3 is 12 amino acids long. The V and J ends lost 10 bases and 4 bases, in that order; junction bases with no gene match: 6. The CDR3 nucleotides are TGTGCCACTCTTCAGGGGGGCTATGGCTACACCTTC. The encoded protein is CATLQGGYGYTF.

The CDR3 region is CASSQDWASGRRTDTQYF. The CDR3 coding sequence is TGTGCCAGCAGCCAAGATTGGGCTAGCGGGAGAAGAACAGATACGCAGTATTTT. This rearrangement joins TRBV4-2 to TRBJ2-3; 10 bases agree with TRBD2. CDR1 LGHNA and CDR2 YNFKEQ come from the germline V gene. The CDR3 runs 18 residues. Losses at the gene ends were 0 bases for V and 3 bases for J; bases not matched to a gene: 9.